Listed below are T cell receptor beta chains from one sample, sequenced in a study of T cells in Graves' hyperthyroidism and ophthalmopathy. TCRdb itself ran the multiplex PCR reads through MiXCR, one entry per CDR3 protein. Here the sample spans roughly 570,000 distinct CDR3 sequences, more than 15% being singletons. What was sequenced was blood. Receptor source: a woman in her 30s with Graves' hyperthyroidism. CDR3s include the opening cysteine and the closing phenylalanine or tryptophan. A D gene is named only where the DNA matches it firmly. Only part of the rows carry a size: once, few, many, or a class if the clone is expanded.

length | J | D | V | size | CDR3 | DNA
15 | TRBJ2-7 | TRBD1 | TRBV7-9 | many | CASSSTGDAAYEQYF | TGTGCCAGCAGCTCCACAGGGGATGCGGCCTACGAGCAGTACTTC
14 | TRBJ2-1 | . | TRBV7-2 | many | CASSPDFARDEQFF | TGTGCCAGCAGCCCTGACTTTGCCAGGGATGAGCAGTTCTTC
14 | TRBJ2-7 | . | TRBV11-2 | many | CASSPDTIWYEQYF | TGTGCCAGCAGCCCGGACACGATCTGGTACGAGCAGTACTTC
16 | TRBJ1-4 | . | TRBV27 | . | CASSFLRPATNEKLFF | TGTGCCAGCAGTTTCCTGAGACCGGCAACTAATGAAAAACTGTTTTTT
16 | TRBJ2-1 | TRBD2 | TRBV5-1 | . | CASSLSREARGNEQFF | TGCGCCAGCAGCTTGTCCCGGGAGGCCCGTGGGAATGAGCAGTTCTTC
13 | TRBJ2-5 | . | TRBV28 | many | CASSQQGSETQYF | TGTGCCAGCAGTCAACAGGGAAGTGAGACCCAGTACTTC
13 | TRBJ2-2 | TRBD1 | TRBV5-1 | few | CASRNQGAGELFF | TGCGCCAGCAGGAATCAGGGGGCCGGGGAGCTGTTTTTT
15 | TRBJ2-4 | TRBD1 | TRBV12-3/TRBV12-4 | . | CASSSITGGFSIQYF | TGTGCCAGCAGTTCTATAACAGGGGGCTTTAGCATTCAGTACTTC
15 | TRBJ2-3 | TRBD1 | TRBV11-3 | many | CASSPGQKLPDTQYF | TGTGCCAGCAGCCCGGGACAGAAGTTACCAGATACGCAGTATTTT
16 | TRBJ2-1 | TRBD2 | TRBV24-1 | many | CATSDPSGKHNNEQFF | TGTGCCACCAGTGATCCGAGCGGGAAGCATAACAATGAGCAGTTCTTC
13 | TRBJ1-1 | . | TRBV7-9 | many | CASRGQKDTEAFF | TGTGCCAGCAGAGGACAGAAAGACACTGAAGCTTTCTTT
18 | TRBJ2-6 | TRBD1 | TRBV5-6 | . | CASSQPTGGASGANVLTF | TGTGCCAGCAGCCAACCCACAGGGGGCGCTTCTGGGGCCAACGTCCTGACTTTC
17 | TRBJ2-7 | TRBD2 | TRBV4-1 | . | CASSQDPRTSGRFEQYF | TGCGCCAGCAGCCAAGATCCCAGGACTAGCGGGAGATTTGAGCAGTACTTC
16 | TRBJ2-3 | TRBD2 | TRBV3-1 | . | CASSQGVAGNTDTQYF | TGTGCCAGCAGCCAGGGGGTAGCGGGAAACACAGATACGCAGTATTTT
13 | TRBJ1-1 | . | TRBV6-1 | . | CASRGPLNTEAFF | TGTGCCAGCAGGGGACCGCTGAACACTGAAGCTTTCTTT
15 | TRBJ2-4 | . | TRBV12-5 | . | CASGLGGPGGNIQYF | TGTGCTAGTGGTTTGGGAGGGCCCGGGGGAAACATTCAGTACTTC
16 | TRBJ2-5 | TRBD1 | TRBV10-3 | many | CAISINPGQGRKTQYF | TGTGCCATCAGTATCAACCCGGGACAGGGAAGAAAGACCCAGTACTTC
14 | TRBJ1-4 | TRBD1 | TRBV28 | many | CASSFRTGGEKLFF | TGTGCCAGCAGTTTTAGGACAGGGGGTGAAAAACTGTTTTTT
15 | TRBJ2-1 | TRBD2 | TRBV13 | many | CASSGALAGGHEQFF | TGTGCCAGCAGCGGCGCCTTAGCGGGAGGCCATGAGCAGTTCTTC
13 | TRBJ1-2 | TRBD1 | TRBV28 | many | CASNRDRVGGYTF | TGTGCCAGCAATCGTGACAGGGTCGGGGGCTACACCTTC
12 | TRBJ1-1 | . | TRBV6-1 | many | CASGAGRTEAFF | TGTGCCAGCGGCGCAGGGCGGACTGAAGCTTTCTTT
16 | TRBJ2-7 | . | TRBV11-2 | many | CASSLELRIALYEQYF | TGTGCCAGCAGCTTAGAACTAAGGATAGCGCTTTACGAGCAGTACTTC
19 | TRBJ2-7 | TRBD2 | TRBV4-2 | . | CASSQARGQALAGVYEQYF | TGTGCCAGCAGCCAAGCGAGGGGGCAGGCGCTAGCGGGAGTCTACGAGCAGTACTTC
14 | TRBJ1-3 | . | TRBV30 | many | CAWSVPGYGNTIYF | TGTGCCTGGAGTGTTCCGGGGTACGGAAACACCATATATTTT
11 | TRBJ1-1 | . | TRBV20-1 | many | CSVWEESEAFF | TGCAGTGTATGGGAGGAGTCTGAAGCTTTCTTT
15 | TRBJ2-7 | TRBD1 | TRBV19 | few | CASNASRDRSYEQYF | TGTGCCAGTAACGCCAGCCGGGACAGATCCTACGAGCAGTACTTC
20 | TRBJ2-1 | TRBD2 | TRBV19 | few | CASSIGRGGLAGAPYNEQFF | TGTGCCAGTAGTATAGGACGTGGGGGACTAGCGGGTGCGCCGTACAATGAGCAGTTCTTC
13 | TRBJ2-7 | TRBD1 | TRBV20-1 | . | CSAEAGGSYEQYF | TGCAGTGCAGAAGCAGGGGGCTCCTACGAGCAGTACTTC
15 | TRBJ2-3 | TRBD2 | TRBV7-9 | . | CASSASGRITDTQYF | TGTGCCAGCAGCGCCAGCGGGAGGATCACAGATACGCAGTATTTT
18 | TRBJ2-2 | TRBD2 | TRBV4-2 | few | CASSQESGLAYDTGELFF | TGTGCCAGCAGCCAAGAATCGGGACTAGCGTACGACACCGGGGAGCTGTTTTTT
18 | TRBJ2-7 | TRBD2 | TRBV12-5 | once | CASGLVLGGRATSYEQYF | TGTGCTAGTGGTTTGGTACTAGGCGGGAGGGCCACCTCCTACGAGCAGTACTTC
16 | TRBJ2-3 | TRBD2 | TRBV2 | many | CASTPFRTSGADTQYF | TGTGCCAGCACCCCCTTCCGGACTAGCGGGGCAGATACGCAGTATTTT
13 | TRBJ2-5 | . | TRBV4-3 | . | CASSQVLGATQYF | TGCGCCAGCAGCCAAGTACTGGGGGCGACCCAGTACTTC
15 | TRBJ2-7 | . | TRBV10-2 | many | CASSVQRTDSYEQYF | TGCGCCAGCAGTGTTCAGCGGACCGACTCCTACGAGCAGTACTTC
15 | TRBJ2-7 | . | TRBV7-9 | . | CASSSPKSGAYEQYF | TGTGCCAGCAGCTCCCCGAAGTCCGGGGCCTACGAGCAGTACTTC
14 | TRBJ2-1 | . | TRBV3-1 | many | CASSQLDGDNEQFF | TGTGCCAGCAGCCAGCTGGACGGAGACAATGAGCAGTTCTTC
14 | TRBJ1-5 | . | TRBV20-1 | . | CSARDTHSRGPQHF | TGCAGTGCTAGAGATACCCACAGCAGAGGGCCCCAGCATTTT
14 | TRBJ2-7 | . | TRBV5-4 | few | CASSLGLNSLEQYF | TGTGCCAGCAGCTTGGGTTTAAACAGCCTGGAGCAGTACTTC
12 | TRBJ2-2 | . | TRBV27 | . | CASSGTTGELFF | TGTGCCAGCAGTGGGACTACCGGGGAGCTGTTTTTT
13 | TRBJ2-2 | TRBD1 | TRBV2 | many | CASSSRGLGELFF | TGTGCCAGCAGCTCCAGGGGGCTCGGGGAGCTGTTTTTT
14 | TRBJ1-1 | . | TRBV19 | . | CASSISWVDTEAFF | TGTGCCAGTAGTATATCGTGGGTTGACACTGAAGCTTTCTTT
13 | TRBJ2-1 | . | TRBV27 | many | CASSRGLYNEQFF | TGTGCCAGCAGTCGGGGGCTATACAATGAGCAGTTCTTC